A single sample is the source of the 20 T cell receptor beta chains below, sequenced in a study of blood T cells in healthy people across ages. It was with a sample-barcoded 5' primer and a J-beta primer mix that a second PCR of roughly 7 to 12 cycles was run. Using its own MiXCR run on the 5' RACE reads, TCRdb lists one record per CDR3 protein. This table holds about 290,000 distinct CDR3 sequences, 25% to 30% found once. The sequenced sample consisted of blood. These receptors all stem from a woman in her sixties or seventies in good health.

This clonotype was seen ten or more times. The chain carries TRBV20-1 and TRBJ2-7; D might be TRBD2 (5 bases). The CDR3 is 18 residues long. Trimming took 0 bases from V and 3 from J, leaving 24 bases between them. The germline gives CDR1 DFQATT, CDR2 SNEGSKA (reference sequence). The CDR3 DNA sequence: TGCAGTGCTAGAGACGAGAGGTCCGGACGGGCTAGCATCTACGAGCAGTACTTC. The encoded protein is CSARDERSGRASIYEQYF.

The V call is TRBV20-1, the J call TRBJ2-5; 7 bases are shared with TRBD2. J gave up 5 bases and V 6 bases, and 9 bases lay outside the gene matches. Germline values: CDR1 DFQATT, CDR2 SNEGSKA (reference sequence). The CDR3 length is 13 residues. The CDR3 spells CSARRESEETQYF. In DNA, the CDR3 is TGCAGTGCCAGGCGGGAGTCTGAGGAGACCCAGTACTTC.

This clonotype was seen more than once but under ten times. The chain is built from TRBV18 and TRBJ2-1; D might be TRBD1 (6 bases). V lost 8 bases to trimming and J lost 0 bases, with 11 bases between them. The germline gives CDR1 KGHSH, CDR2 LQKENI. This CDR3 is 14 amino acids long. The CDR3 sequence is CASEDSLSYNEQFF. CDR3 bases: TGTGCCAGCGAGGACAGCCTCTCCTACAATGAGCAGTTCTTC. The full variable domain, with the rest looked up from reference TRBV18 and TRBJ2-1, is NAGVMQNPRHLVRRRGQEARLRCSPMKGHSHVYWYRQLPEEGLKFMVYLQKENIIDESGMPKERFSAEFPKEGPSILRIQQVVRGDSAAYFCASEDSLSYNEQFFGPGTRLTVL.

The chain carries TRBV20-1 and TRBJ2-6; no clear D gene. With 7 bases removed from V and 1 base from J, the gap between germline ends came to 5 bases. Germline V gene sequence: CDR1 DFQATT, CDR2 SNEGSKA (reference sequence). This CDR3 region has 12 residues. The chain's CDR3 is CSGFSGANVLTF. CDR3 in DNA: TGCAGTGGCTTTTCTGGGGCCAACGTCCTGACTTTC.

There are a few counts of this clonotype. The chain joins TRBV29-1 to TRBJ2-4, with 8 bases fitting TRBD2. V was pared by 7 bases and J by 7 bases, with 12 bases of the junction left unmatched. CDR1 and CDR2 (germline): SQVTM, ANQGSEA. The CDR3 contains 14 residues. The CDR3 sequence: CSAKSGGGGNIQYF. DNA for the CDR3: TGCAGCGCCAAAAGCGGGGGTGGTGGGAACATTCAGTACTTC.

Ten or more counts support this clonotype. The DNA of the CDR3 is TGTGCCAGCAGCTTAGAAACTAGCGGGAGGGGAAGAAGTGAAGAGACCCAGTACTTC. Protein: CASSLETSGRGRSEETQYF. J is TRBJ2-5 and V is TRBV7-2, with 13 bases fitting TRBD2. CDR1 is SGHTA, CDR2 FQGNSA, per germline. The CDR3 runs to 19 residues. The J segment lost 3 bases and the V segment lost 1 base, leaving 11 bases of the junction unmatched.

This clonotype was picked up a small number of times. The junction does not match germline at one end; this may be a read error. The chain employs TRBV12-3 or TRBV12-4 and TRBJ2-7, with TRBD2 identical over 10 bases. The CDR3 runs to 12 residues. The CDR3 reads CASSRTSGSYDF. The CDR3 region has the DNA TGTGCCAGCAGTCGGACTAGCGGTTCCTACGACTTC.

The V gene is TRBV20-1, the J gene TRBJ2-5; 7 bases agree with TRBD1. J gave up 0 bases and V 3 bases, and 7 bases lay outside the gene matches. CDR3 length: 15 residues. Germline CDR1 DFQATT, CDR2 SNEGSKA (reference sequence). CDR3 sequence (DNA): TGCAGTGCTAGCACGGGACAGACAAACCAAGAGACCCAGTACTTC. This encodes CSASTGQTNQETQYF.

This clonotype has at least ten counts. This chain uses TRBV20-1 with TRBJ2-5, with D uncertain. Trimming took off 3 bases at V and 4 bases at J, with 15 bases between the two ends. The CDR3 covers 14 residues. Looked up from germline, CDR1 is DFQATT and CDR2 is SNEGSKA (reference sequence). CDR3 coding DNA: TGCAGTGCTAGGATAGGCGTAGGAGTAGAGACCCAGTACTTC. Residues: CSARIGVGVETQYF.

J is TRBJ1-1 and V is TRBV12-3 or TRBV12-4; a weak D match, TRBD1 (5 bases). Trimming took 5 bases from V and 7 from J, leaving 11 bases between them. This CDR3 spans 12 amino acids. The CDR3 loop reads CASSRRDGEAFF. Here the CDR3 DNA reads TGTGCCAGCAGTCGTAGGGACGGTGAAGCTTTCTTT.

V and J are TRBV7-3 and TRBJ1-2; D not certain. The CDR3 is 16 residues long. Germline V lookup: CDR1 SGHTA, CDR2 FQGTGA. Trimming cost V 7 bases and J 4 bases, with 22 bases left between them. In DNA form, the CDR3 reads TGTGCCAGCACCCAATCGGGTGCAGCGGCGGGCTATGGCTACACCTTC. Protein sequence: CASTQSGAAAGYGYTF.

This clonotype occurred a few times. At one end, the junction sequence differs from germline, possibly due to a read error. The chain uses TRBV27 and TRBJ1-2, with a possible D match to TRBD1 (6 bases). The CDR3 is made up of 15 amino acids. CDR1 is MNHEY, CDR2 SMNVEV, per germline (reference sequence). The CDR3 loop is CASSRKTGIMDGCTF. The CDR3 nucleotides are TGTGCCAGCAGTCGTAAAACAGGGATTATGGATGGCTGCACCTTC.

This clonotype has more than one count but fewer than ten. The chain has TRBV29-1 and TRBJ2-1, with D hard to call. The CDR3 has 12 residues. Germline-derived CDR1 and CDR2 are SQVTM and ANQGSEA. V lost 6 bases and J lost 5, with 11 bases in between. The CDR3 reads CSVRPRDNEQFF. The CDR3, as DNA: TGCAGCGTCCGCCCTCGGGACAATGAGCAGTTCTTC.

This clonotype came up many times. The V call is TRBV3-1, the J call TRBJ2-5; D unresolved. The CDR3 runs to 13 residues. The germline gives CDR1 LGHDT, CDR2 YNNKEL (reference sequence). With 3 bases removed from V and 11 bases from J, the gap between germline ends came to 16 bases. The CDR3 DNA is TGTGCCAGCAGCCAGGCAGGTCCCGATGAGCAGTACTTC. Translated: CASSQAGPDEQYF.

This clonotype appeared a few times. The V gene is TRBV12-3 or TRBV12-4, the J gene TRBJ1-2, with 7 bases fitting TRBD1. This CDR3 has 14 amino acids. With 5 bases clipped from V and 3 bases from J, the junction kept 6 bases outside the gene matches. The CDR3 nucleotides read TGTGCCAGCAGTCCAGGGGGTTCGGACTATGGCTACACCTTC. It translates to CASSPGGSDYGYTF.

The chain couples TRBV5-1 to TRBJ1-1; 7 bases match TRBD1. Trimming took 4 bases from V and 3 from J; bases not matched to a gene: 12. Germline CDR1 is SGHRS and CDR2 is YFSETQ. This CDR3 has 16 amino acids. The DNA of the CDR3 is TGCGCCAGCAGCCCGGGGACAGTCGTACTGGACACTGAAGCTTTCTTT. This sequence encodes CASSPGTVVLDTEAFF.

The J gene is TRBJ2-3, the V gene TRBV29-1, with 7 bases that match TRBD1. The germline gives CDR1 SQVTM, CDR2 ANQGSEA. The junction had 4 bases not matched to a gene; V was cut back by 6 bases and J by 4 bases. This CDR3 is 12 amino acids long. Here the CDR3 reads CSVAQGADTQYF. CDR3 DNA sequence: TGCAGCGTAGCCCAGGGGGCAGATACGCAGTATTTT.

The chain is built from TRBV11-1 and TRBJ2-2; 7 bases are a match to TRBD1. V shed 5 bases, J shed 3 bases, and the junction held 3 bases outside the gene matches. The CDR3 is 14 amino acids. Germline V CDR1 and CDR2: SGHAT, FQDESV (reference sequence). This CDR3 is CASSVGTDTGELFF. The CDR3 DNA is TGTGCCAGCAGCGTGGGGACAGACACCGGGGAGCTGTTTTTT.

This clonotype was counted a few times. The V call is TRBV14, the J call TRBJ1-1; 10 bases are a match to TRBD1. Germline CDR1 is SGHDN and CDR2 is FVKESK. The V segment lost 4 bases and the J segment 0 bases; nucleotides outside the gene matches: 11. CDR3 length: 18 residues. This chain's CDR3 is CASSLRDRGWVMNTEAFF. The CDR3 DNA reads TGTGCCAGCAGCCTCCGGGACAGGGGTTGGGTAATGAACACTGAAGCTTTCTTT.

The chain's CDR3 is CASSRDLMGEQYF. CDR3 in DNA: TGTGCCAGCAGTCGGGACTTGATGGGCGAGCAGTACTTC. The V gene is TRBV11-2, the J gene TRBJ2-1, with D possibly TRBD2 on 6 matching bases. The DNA matches TRBJ2-7 better at its end, which makes the J call doubtful. In germline, CDR1 is SGHAT, CDR2 FQNNGV. CDR3 length: 13 residues.